This T cell receptor beta chain was obtained from a study of T and B cells in COVID-19 patients. Study conclusions and caveats: Early severe-case samples and blood from mildly ill patients during symptoms were in short supply. At recovery TRB diversity and richness exceeded healthy donors, after highly clonal active COVID-19 repertoires.

Each TRB amplification used about 250-550 ng of genomic DNA from blood. Germline V lookup: CDR1 SEHNR, CDR2 FQNEAQ (reference sequence). The V segment lost 1 base and the J segment 7 bases; nucleotides outside the gene matches: 9. The CDR3 consists of 16 residues. This clonotype was picked up a small number of times. Its antigen remains unknown. Multiplex PCR with BIOMED2 TRB-A/B primer pools amplified TRB rearrangements. TCRdb reprocessed the multiplex PCR reads via MiXCR and lists one record per CDR3 protein. The sample contains about 12,000 distinct CDR3 sequences, approximately 29% of which appear only once.

This chain joins TRBV7-9 and TRBJ2-1, with 8 bases lining up with TRBD2. This TCR came from a human donor who had recovered from COVID-19. Sequencing input: blood. DNA for the CDR3: TGTGCCAGCAGCTTAGTGGGAGCGGGAGAGTTAAATGAGCAGTTCTTC. Translated, it gives CASSLVGAGELNEQFF.